The T cell receptor beta chain under discussion was sequenced for a study of molecular identifiers for immune sequencing clone quantification. On the study more broadly: With replicates, the RNA of about 19,000 or 110,000 naive CD8 cells was split five ways and four were sequenced.

This clonotype occurred many times. Its specificity is not known. General study findings and limits: Beyond 20 RNA copies, clones held over 98% of effector molecules, compared with under 1% in naive cells.

The CDR3 length is 15 residues. The germline gives CDR1 MNHEY, CDR2 SVGAGI. Trimming shortened V by 6 bases and J by 4 bases, and 18 bases separated the two germline ends. Listed TCR primers, together with previously described methods, were used for the bulk TCR libraries. TCRdb processed the PCR reads anew with MiXCR; each CDR3 protein has one entry. The sample comprises 85,000 to 95,000 distinct CDR3 sequences, over 15% of which are singletons, and roughly 0.93% rests with the top ten. Between about 19,000 and 1,100,000 sorted cells, with 10%, 30% or 50% RNA, yielded naive CD8 libraries. This TCR derives from a human donor in good health. Some libraries in this study had Jurkat cell RNA spiked in. This chain links TRBV6-5 with TRBJ2-5; D might be TRBD1 or TRBD2, each matching 5 bases. Sequences were obtained from naive CD8+ T cells from blood, with Jurkat cell RNA spiked in. Subset given: FACS-sorted CD8+CD4-CCR7+CD45RA+ naive T cells. This CDR3 is CASSEAGYRGETQYF. CDR3 DNA: TGTGCCAGCAGCGAGGCAGGGTATCGGGGAGAGACCCAGTACTTC.